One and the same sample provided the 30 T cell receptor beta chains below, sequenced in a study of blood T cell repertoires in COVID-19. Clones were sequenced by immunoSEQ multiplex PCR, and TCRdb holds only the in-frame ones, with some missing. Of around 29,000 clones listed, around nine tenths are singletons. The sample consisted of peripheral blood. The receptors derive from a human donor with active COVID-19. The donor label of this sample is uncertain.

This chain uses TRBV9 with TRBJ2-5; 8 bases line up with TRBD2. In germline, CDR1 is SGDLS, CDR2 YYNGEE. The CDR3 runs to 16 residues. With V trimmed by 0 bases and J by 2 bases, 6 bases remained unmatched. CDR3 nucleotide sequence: TGTGCCAGCAGCGTAGCTACGTCGGGGGGGCAAGAGACCCAGTACTTC. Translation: CASSVATSGGQETQYF.

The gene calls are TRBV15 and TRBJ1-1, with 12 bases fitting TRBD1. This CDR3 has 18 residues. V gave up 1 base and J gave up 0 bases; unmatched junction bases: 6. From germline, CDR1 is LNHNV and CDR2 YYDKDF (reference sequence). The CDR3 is CATSRGGTGGSMNTEAFF. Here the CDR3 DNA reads TGTGCCACCAGCAGAGGAGGGACAGGGGGCTCCATGAACACTGAAGCTTTCTTT.

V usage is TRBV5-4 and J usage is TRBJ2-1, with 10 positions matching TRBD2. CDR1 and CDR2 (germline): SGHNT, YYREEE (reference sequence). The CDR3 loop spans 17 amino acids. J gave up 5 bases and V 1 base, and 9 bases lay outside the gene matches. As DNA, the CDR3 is TGTGCCAGCAGCTTGTTGGCCCTAGCGGGGGAAAACAATGAGCAGTTCTTC. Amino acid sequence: CASSLLALAGENNEQFF. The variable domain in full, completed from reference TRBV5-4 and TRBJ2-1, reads ETGVTQSPTHLIKTRGQQVTLRCSSQSGHNTVSWYQQALGQGPQFIFQYYREEENGRGNFPPRFSGLQFPNYSSELNVNALELDDSALYLCASSLLALAGENNEQFFGPGTRLTVL.

The CDR3 protein is CASSYEGGVGTQYF. The CDR3 nucleotides read TGTGCCAGCAGTTACGAAGGGGGGGTGGGGACCCAGTACTTC. V is TRBV6-5 and J is TRBJ2-5; maybe TRBD2 (7 bases). Trimming took 2 bases from V and 7 from J, leaving 14 bases between them. The CDR3 is 14 residues long. Germline CDR1 MNHEY, CDR2 SVGAGI.

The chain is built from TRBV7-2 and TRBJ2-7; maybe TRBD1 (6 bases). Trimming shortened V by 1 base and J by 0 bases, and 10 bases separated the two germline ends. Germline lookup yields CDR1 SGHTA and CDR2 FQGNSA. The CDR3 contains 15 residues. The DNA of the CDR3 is TGTGCCAGCAGCTTAGGGAGGACAGCCTCCTACGAGCAGTACTTC. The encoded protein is CASSLGRTASYEQYF.

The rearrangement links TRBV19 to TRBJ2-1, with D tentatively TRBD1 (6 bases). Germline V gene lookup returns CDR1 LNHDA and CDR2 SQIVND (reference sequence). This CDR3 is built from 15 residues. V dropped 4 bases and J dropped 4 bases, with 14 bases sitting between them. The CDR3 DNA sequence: TGTGCCAGTAGTACTGGACAGACCCTTTACAATGAGCAGTTCTTC. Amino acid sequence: CASSTGQTLYNEQFF.

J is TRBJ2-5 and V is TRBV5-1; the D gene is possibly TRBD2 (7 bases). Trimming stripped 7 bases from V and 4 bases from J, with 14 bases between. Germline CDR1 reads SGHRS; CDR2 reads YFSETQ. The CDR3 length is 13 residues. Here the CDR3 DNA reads TGCGCCAGCGGGGGGGGCTCGGTAGAGACCCAGTACTTC. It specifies CASGGGSVETQYF.

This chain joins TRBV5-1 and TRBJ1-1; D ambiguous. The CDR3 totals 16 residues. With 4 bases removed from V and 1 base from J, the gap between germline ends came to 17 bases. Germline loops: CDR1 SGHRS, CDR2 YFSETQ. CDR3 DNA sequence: TGCGCCAGCAGCCCATCCCGGCGGGCCGAGAACACTGAAGCTTTCTTT. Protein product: CASSPSRRAENTEAFF.

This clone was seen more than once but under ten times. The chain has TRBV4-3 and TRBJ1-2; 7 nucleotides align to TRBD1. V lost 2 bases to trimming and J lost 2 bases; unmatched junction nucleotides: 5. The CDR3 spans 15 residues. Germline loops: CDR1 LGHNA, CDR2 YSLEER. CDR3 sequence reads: CASSQQPGQNYGYTF. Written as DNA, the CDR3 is TGCGCCAGCAGCCAACAACCGGGACAGAACTATGGCTACACCTTC.

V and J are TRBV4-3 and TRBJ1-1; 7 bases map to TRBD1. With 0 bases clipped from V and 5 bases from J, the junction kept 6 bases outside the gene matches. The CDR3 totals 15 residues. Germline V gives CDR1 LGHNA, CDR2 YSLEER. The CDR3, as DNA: TGCGCCAGCAGCCAAGATGTAGGCAGGGGGACTGAAGCTTTCTTT. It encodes CASSQDVGRGTEAFF.

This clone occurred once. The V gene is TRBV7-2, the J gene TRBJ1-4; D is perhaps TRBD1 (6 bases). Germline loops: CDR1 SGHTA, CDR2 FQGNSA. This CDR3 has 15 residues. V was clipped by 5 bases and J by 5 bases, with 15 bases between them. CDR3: CASSPRGGANEKLFF. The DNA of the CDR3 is TGTGCCAGCAGCCCGAGGGGGGGGGCAAATGAAAAACTGTTTTTT.

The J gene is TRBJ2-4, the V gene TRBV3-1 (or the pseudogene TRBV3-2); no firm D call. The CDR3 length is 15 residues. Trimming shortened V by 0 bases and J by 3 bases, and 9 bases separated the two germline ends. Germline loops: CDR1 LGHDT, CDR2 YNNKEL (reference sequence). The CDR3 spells CASSQDFVNKNIQYF. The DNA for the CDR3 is TGTGCCAGCAGCCAAGATTTTGTCAACAAAAACATTCAGTACTTC.

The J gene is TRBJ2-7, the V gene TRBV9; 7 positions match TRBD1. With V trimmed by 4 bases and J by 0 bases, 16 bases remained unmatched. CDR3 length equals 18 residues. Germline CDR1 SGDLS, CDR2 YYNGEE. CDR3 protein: CASSPHNRGPNLSYEQYF. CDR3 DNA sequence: TGTGCCAGCAGCCCCCATAACAGGGGTCCGAACCTCTCCTACGAGCAGTACTTC.

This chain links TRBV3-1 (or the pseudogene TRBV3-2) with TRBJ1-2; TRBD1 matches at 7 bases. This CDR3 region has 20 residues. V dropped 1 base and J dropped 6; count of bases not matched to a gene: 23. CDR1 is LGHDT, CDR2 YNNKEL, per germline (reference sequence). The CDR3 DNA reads TGTGCCAGCAGCCAAGGTCGGACAGGAGAAGCTAAAGATTCCCTTAATGGCTACACCTTC. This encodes CASSQGRTGEAKDSLNGYTF.

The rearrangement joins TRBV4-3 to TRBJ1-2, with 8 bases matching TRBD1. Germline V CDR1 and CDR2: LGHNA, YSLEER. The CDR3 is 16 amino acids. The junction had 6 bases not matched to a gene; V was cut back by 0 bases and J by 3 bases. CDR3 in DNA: TGCGCCAGCAGCCAAGATCGCAGGGGGCTGTACTATGGCTACACCTTC. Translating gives CASSQDRRGLYYGYTF.

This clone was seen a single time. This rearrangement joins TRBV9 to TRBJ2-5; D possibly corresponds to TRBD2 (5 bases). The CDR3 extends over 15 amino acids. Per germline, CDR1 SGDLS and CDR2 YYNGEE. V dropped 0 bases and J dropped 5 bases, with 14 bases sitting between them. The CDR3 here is CASSVGGRESETQYF. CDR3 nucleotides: TGTGCCAGCAGCGTAGGAGGGCGTGAGTCTGAGACCCAGTACTTC.

For the CDR3, the DNA is TGTGCCAGCAGCCCCTATTCCACAGGGTCCTACGAGCAGTACTTC. This translates into CASSPYSTGSYEQYF. V is TRBV7-2 and J is TRBJ2-7; D is possibly TRBD1 (6 bases). V was pared by 5 bases and J by 1 base, with 15 bases between. The CDR3 contains 15 residues. CDR1 is SGHTA, CDR2 FQGNSA, per germline.

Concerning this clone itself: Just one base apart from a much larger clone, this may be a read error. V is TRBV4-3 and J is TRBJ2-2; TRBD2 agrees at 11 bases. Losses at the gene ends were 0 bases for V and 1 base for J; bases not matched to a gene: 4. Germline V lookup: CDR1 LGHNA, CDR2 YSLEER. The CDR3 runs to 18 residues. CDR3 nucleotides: TGCGCCAGCAGCCAAGATGTAGCGGGGGGGGTGAACACCGGGGAGCTGTTTTTT. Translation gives CASSQDVAGGVNTGELFF.

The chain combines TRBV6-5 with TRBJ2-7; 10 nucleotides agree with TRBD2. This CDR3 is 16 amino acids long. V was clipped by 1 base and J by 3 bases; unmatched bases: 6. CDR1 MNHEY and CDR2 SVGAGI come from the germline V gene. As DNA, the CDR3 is TGTGCCAGCAGTTACTATAGCGGGGGGTATAACTACGAGCAGTACTTC. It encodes CASSYYSGGYNYEQYF.

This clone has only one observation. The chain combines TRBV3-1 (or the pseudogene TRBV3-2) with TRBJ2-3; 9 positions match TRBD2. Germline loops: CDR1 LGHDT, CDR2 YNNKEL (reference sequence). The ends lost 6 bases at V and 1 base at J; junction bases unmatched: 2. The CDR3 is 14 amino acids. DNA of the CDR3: TGTGCCAGCAGTCAGCGGGGGGGCACAGATACGCAGTATTTT. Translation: CASSQRGGTDTQYF.

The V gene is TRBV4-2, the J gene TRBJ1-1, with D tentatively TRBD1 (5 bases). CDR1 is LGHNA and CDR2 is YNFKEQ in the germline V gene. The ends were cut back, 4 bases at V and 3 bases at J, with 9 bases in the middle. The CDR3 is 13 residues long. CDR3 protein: CASSPQGDTEAFF. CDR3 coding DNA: TGTGCCAGCAGCCCTCAGGGCGACACTGAAGCTTTCTTT.

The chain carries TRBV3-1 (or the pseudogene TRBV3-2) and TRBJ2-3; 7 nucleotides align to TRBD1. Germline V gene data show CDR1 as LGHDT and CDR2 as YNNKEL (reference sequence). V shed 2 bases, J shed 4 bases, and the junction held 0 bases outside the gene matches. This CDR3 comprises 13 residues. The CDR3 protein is CASSQQGADTQYF. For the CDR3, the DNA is TGTGCCAGCAGCCAACAGGGGGCAGATACGCAGTATTTT.

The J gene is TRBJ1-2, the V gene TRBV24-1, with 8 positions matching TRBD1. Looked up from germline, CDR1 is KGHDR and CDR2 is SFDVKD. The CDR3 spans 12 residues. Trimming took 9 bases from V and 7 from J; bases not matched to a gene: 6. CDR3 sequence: CATWTGSGGYTF. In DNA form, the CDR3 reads TGTGCCACCTGGACAGGGTCTGGTGGCTACACCTTC.

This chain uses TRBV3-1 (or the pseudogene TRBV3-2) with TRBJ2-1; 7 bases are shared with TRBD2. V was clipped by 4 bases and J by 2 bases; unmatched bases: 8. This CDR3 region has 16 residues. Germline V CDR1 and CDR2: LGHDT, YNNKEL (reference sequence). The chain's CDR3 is CASSPVGRGTYNEQFF. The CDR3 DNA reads TGTGCCAGCAGCCCAGTGGGGAGGGGCACCTACAATGAGCAGTTCTTC.

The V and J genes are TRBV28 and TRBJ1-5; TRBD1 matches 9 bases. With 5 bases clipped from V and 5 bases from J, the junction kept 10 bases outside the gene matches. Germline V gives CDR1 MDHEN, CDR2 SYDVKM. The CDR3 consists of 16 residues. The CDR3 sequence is CASSPTLRQGDQPQHF. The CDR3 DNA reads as TGTGCCAGCAGTCCCACTCTCAGACAGGGGGATCAGCCCCAGCATTTT.

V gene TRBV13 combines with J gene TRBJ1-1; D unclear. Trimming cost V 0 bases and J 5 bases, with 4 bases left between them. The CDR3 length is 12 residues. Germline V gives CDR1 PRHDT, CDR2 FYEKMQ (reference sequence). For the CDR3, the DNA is TGTGCCAGCAGCTTAGGGCGGACTGAAGCTTTCTTT. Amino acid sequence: CASSLGRTEAFF.

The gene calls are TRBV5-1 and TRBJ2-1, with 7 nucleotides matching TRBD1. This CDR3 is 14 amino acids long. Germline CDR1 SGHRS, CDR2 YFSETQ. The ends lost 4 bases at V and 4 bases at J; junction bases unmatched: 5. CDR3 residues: CASSVQTGYNEQFF. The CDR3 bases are TGCGCCAGCAGCGTTCAGACAGGGTACAATGAGCAGTTCTTC.

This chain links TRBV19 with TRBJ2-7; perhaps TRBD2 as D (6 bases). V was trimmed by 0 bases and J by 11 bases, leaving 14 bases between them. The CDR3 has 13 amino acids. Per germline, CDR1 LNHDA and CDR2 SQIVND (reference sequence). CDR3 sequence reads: CASSIEEGFEKYF. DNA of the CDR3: TGTGCCAGTAGTATAGAGGAGGGTTTCGAAAAGTACTTC.

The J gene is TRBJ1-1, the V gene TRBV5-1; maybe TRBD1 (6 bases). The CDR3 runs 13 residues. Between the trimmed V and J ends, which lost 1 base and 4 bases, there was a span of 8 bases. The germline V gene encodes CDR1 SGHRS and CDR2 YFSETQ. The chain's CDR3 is CASSLQGGTEAFF. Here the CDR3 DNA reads TGCGCCAGCAGCTTGCAAGGGGGCACTGAAGCTTTCTTT.

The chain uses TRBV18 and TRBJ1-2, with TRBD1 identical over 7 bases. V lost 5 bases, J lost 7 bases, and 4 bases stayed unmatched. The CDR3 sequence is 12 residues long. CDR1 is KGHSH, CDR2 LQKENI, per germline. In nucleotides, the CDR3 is TGTGCCAGCTCATCCGACAGGGTTGGCTACACCTTC. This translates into CASSSDRVGYTF.